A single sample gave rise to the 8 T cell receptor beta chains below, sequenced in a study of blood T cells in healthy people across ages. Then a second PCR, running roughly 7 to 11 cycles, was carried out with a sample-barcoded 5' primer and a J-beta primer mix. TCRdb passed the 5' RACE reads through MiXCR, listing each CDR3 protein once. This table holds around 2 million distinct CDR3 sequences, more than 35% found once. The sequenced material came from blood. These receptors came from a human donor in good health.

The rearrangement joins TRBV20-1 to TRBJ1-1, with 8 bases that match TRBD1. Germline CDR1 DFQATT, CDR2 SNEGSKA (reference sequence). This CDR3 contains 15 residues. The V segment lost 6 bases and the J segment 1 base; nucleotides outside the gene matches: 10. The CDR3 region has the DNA TGCAGTGCGTCAGGGGGCGGAATCGCGAACACTGAAGCTTTCTTT. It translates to CSASGGGIANTEAFF.

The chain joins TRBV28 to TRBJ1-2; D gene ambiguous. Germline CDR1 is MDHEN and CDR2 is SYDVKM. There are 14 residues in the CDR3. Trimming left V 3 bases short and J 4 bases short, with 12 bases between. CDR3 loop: CASSLNQWAYGYTF. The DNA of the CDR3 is TGTGCCAGCAGTTTGAACCAGTGGGCCTATGGCTACACCTTC.

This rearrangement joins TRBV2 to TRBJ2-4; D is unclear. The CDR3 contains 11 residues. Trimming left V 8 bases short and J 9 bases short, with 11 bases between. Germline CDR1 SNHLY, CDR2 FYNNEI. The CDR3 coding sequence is TGTGCCAGCTCTCAGTACAGCATTCAGTACTTC. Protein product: CASSQYSIQYF.

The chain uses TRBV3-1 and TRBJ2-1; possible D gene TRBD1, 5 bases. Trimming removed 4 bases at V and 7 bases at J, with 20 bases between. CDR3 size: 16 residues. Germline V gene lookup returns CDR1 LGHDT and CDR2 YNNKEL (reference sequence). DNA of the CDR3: TGTGCCAGCAGCCGAGTCAGGTCTTGGGGCCTAAATGAGCAGTTCTTC. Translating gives CASSRVRSWGLNEQFF.

Here the CDR3 DNA reads TGTGCCAGCAGTTTGGGCCTAGCGGGGGGGTTCAAAGAGACCCAGTACTTC. Protein sequence: CASSLGLAGGFKETQYF. This chain joins TRBV12-3 or TRBV12-4 and TRBJ2-4, with TRBD2 matching over 12 bases. The end of the DNA is better explained by TRBJ2-5, so the J call may be wrong. CDR3 length: 17 residues.

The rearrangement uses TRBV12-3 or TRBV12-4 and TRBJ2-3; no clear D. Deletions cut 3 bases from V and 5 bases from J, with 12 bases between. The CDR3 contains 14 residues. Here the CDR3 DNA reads TGTGCCAGCAGTTTTTCTGGTTCGGGAGATACGCAGTATTTT. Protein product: CASSFSGSGDTQYF.

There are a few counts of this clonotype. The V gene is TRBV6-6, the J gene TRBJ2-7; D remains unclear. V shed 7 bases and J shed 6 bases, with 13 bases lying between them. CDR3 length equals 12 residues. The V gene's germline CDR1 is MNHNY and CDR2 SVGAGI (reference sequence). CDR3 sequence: CASTSQGSEQYF. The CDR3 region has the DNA TGTGCCAGCACATCACAAGGGTCCGAGCAGTACTTC.

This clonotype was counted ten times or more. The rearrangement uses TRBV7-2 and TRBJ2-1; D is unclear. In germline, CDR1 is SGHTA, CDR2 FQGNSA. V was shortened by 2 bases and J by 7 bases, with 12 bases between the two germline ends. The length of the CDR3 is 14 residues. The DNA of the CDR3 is TGTGCCAGCAGCTTACGGCCTAGGATGAATGAGCAGTTCTTC. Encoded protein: CASSLRPRMNEQFF.